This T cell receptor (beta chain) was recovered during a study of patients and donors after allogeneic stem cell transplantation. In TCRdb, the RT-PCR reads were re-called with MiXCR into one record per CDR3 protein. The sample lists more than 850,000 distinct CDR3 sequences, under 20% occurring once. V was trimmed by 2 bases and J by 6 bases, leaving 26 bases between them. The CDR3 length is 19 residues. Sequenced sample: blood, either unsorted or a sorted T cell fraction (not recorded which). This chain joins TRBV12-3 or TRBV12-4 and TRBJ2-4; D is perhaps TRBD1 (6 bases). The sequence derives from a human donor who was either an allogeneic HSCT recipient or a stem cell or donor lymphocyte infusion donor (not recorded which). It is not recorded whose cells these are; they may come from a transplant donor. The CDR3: CASSLMGMAGVGTRNIQYF. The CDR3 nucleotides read TGTGCCAGCAGTTTAATGGGGATGGCAGGGGTGGGCACAAGAAACATTCAGTACTTC.